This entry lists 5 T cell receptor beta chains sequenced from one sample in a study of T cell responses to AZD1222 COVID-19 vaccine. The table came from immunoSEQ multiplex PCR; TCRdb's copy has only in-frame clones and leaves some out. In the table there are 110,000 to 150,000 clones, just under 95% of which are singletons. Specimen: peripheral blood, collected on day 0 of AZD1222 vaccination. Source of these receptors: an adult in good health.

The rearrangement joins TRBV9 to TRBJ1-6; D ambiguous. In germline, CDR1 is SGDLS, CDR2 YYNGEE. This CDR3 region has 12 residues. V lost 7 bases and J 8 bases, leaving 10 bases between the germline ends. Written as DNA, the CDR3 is TGTGCCAGCGGTAGACGATATTCACCCCTCCACTTT. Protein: CASGRRYSPLHF.

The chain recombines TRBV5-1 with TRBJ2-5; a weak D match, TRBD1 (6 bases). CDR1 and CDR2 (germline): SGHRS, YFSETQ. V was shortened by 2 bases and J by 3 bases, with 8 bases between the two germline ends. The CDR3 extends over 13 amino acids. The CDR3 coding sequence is TGCGCCAGCAGCTTACAGGGTGAAGAGACCCAGTACTTC. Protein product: CASSLQGEETQYF.

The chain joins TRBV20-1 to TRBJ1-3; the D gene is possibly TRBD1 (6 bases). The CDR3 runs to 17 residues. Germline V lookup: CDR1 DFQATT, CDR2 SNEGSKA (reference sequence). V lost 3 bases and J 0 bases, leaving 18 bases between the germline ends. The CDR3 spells CSASTGAGGGSGNTIYF. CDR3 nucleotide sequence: TGCAGTGCTAGTACTGGGGCAGGAGGGGGCTCTGGAAACACCATATATTTT.

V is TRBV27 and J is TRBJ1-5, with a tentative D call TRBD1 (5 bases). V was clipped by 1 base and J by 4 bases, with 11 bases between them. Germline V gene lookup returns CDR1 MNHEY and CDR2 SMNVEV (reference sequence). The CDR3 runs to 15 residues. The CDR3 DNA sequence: TGTGCCAGCAGTTTATGGTCAGGGTTAAATCAGCCCCAGCATTTT. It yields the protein CASSLWSGLNQPQHF.

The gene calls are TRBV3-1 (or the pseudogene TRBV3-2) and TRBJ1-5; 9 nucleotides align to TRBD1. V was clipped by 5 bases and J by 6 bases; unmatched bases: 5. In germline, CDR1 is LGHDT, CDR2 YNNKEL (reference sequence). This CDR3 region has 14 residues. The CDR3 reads CASSGQGRGQPQHF. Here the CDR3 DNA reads TGTGCCAGCAGCGGACAGGGGAGAGGTCAGCCCCAGCATTTT.